Listed below are T cell receptor beta chains from one sample, sequenced in a study of cytomegalovirus exposure and HLA in healthy donors. Sequencing was performed with immunoSEQ multiplex PCR; in TCRdb, only in-frame clones are kept and a portion is missing. The sample includes about 110,000 clones, 76% of them seen just once. The sequencing sample was made of PBMCs. These receptors all come from a woman between 45 and 60 years old in good health and CMV-seropositive. Both conserved end residues are part of each CDR3. The D gene is left open where the match is weak. Clone size is given for some rows only: seen once, a few or many times, or a class if the clone is expanded.

TGTGCCAGCTCACGACCGGGACAGGGGGACTACGAGCAGTACTTC CASSRPGQGDYEQYF 15 TRBD1 TRBV18 - TRBJ2-7
TGTGCCAGCAGCTCTGGCGGGCGATACAATGAGCAGTTCTTC CASSSGGRYNEQFF 14 - TRBV7-2 - TRBJ2-1
TGTGCCAGCTCCCGCGGGGATACGCAGTATTTT CASSRGDTQYF 11 - TRBV6-5 - TRBJ2-3
TGTGCCAGCAGCTACTCCGGGACAGAAGAGACCCAGTACTTC CASSYSGTEETQYF 14 TRBD1 TRBV7-2 few TRBJ2-5
TGTGCCAGCACCCCCCGGGACAGGGGTTACGAGCAGTACTTC CASTPRDRGYEQYF 14 TRBD1 TRBV6-1 - TRBJ2-7
TGTGCCAGCAGCGAACAGGGGGTGACTAATGAAAAACTGTTTTTT CASSEQGVTNEKLFF 15 TRBD1 TRBV7-9 - TRBJ1-4
TGTGCCAGCAGTGGCCAGGGAAGTTCTGGGGCCAACGTCCTGACTTTC CASSGQGSSGANVLTF 16 - TRBV2 few TRBJ2-6
TGTGCCAGCAGCGTACGCGGACAGCAAGAGACCCAGTACTTC CASSVRGQQETQYF 14 - TRBV9 few TRBJ2-5
TGTGCCAGCAGTCCTAGACAGGGGATCTACGAGCAGTACTTC CASSPRQGIYEQYF 14 TRBD1 TRBV27 once TRBJ2-7
TGTGCCAGCAGCTTGGCTAGCGGGGGCCAAGAGACCCAGTACTTC CASSLASGGQETQYF 15 TRBD2 TRBV7-2 - TRBJ2-5
TGTGCTAGCAGCGAACTAGCCCAAGAGACCCAGTACTTC CASSELAQETQYF 13 - TRBV7-7 - TRBJ2-5
TGTGCCAGCAGCCCTGGGACAGGCTGGACTAGCAATCAGCCCCAGCATTTT CASSPGTGWTSNQPQHF 17 TRBD1 TRBV5-8 - TRBJ1-5
TGTGCCAGTAGGGACAGGGACGCTGGGGCCAACGTCCTGACTTTC CASRDRDAGANVLTF 15 TRBD1 TRBV6-5 - TRBJ2-6
TGTGCCAGCAGTGAGTGGCTAAGAGGACAGGGAAACTATGGCTACACCTTC CASSEWLRGQGNYGYTF 17 TRBD1 TRBV6-1 - TRBJ1-2
TGTGCCAGCAGCCCGATAGCGGGAGGGACGGAGACCCAGTACTTC CASSPIAGGTETQYF 15 TRBD2 TRBV7-7 - TRBJ2-5
TGTGCCAGCAGCTCCGGACAGGCTCAGACCCAGTACTTC CASSSGQAQTQYF 13 TRBD1 TRBV7-3 - TRBJ2-5
TGTGCCAGTAGTTCCGGTGGGAGCGGGGGCCACGAGCAGTACTTC CASSSGGSGGHEQYF 15 TRBD2 TRBV19 - TRBJ2-7
TGTGCCAGCTCACCAGGCGCGGGAGGACCCTCTGGGGCCAACGTCCTGACTTTC CASSPGAGGPSGANVLTF 18 TRBD2 TRBV18 once TRBJ2-6
TGTGCCACCAGACTAGCGGGAGGCCCTTCCTACGAGCAGTACTTC CATRLAGGPSYEQYF 15 TRBD2 TRBV2 once TRBJ2-7
TGTGCCAGCAGTCTTTATCCGGGCACTGAAGCTTTCTTT CASSLYPGTEAFF 13 - TRBV2 - TRBJ1-1
TGCGCCAGCAGCTCGGGACTAGCGGGAGACGAAGAGCAGTTCTTC CASSSGLAGDEEQFF 15 TRBD2 TRBV5-1 - TRBJ2-1
TGTGCCAGCAGCGCCCACAGGGGGAACTCCTACGAGCAGTACTTC CASSAHRGNSYEQYF 15 TRBD1 TRBV7-8 - TRBJ2-7
TGTGCCAGCAGCGTAGATCGGCTAGCCGACATTCAGTACTTC CASSVDRLADIQYF 14 - TRBV9 - TRBJ2-4
TGTGCCAGCAGCTTTCGAGCGGGGGGAATAATTGACACCGGGGAGCTGTTTTTT CASSFRAGGIIDTGELFF 18 TRBD2 TRBV11-2 - TRBJ2-2
TGTGCCAGCAGTGAAACGGGACTAAACGGAGAGACCCAGTACTTC CASSETGLNGETQYF 15 TRBD2 TRBV2 - TRBJ2-5
TGTTCCAGCAGCTTTGGACAGGGCCCGTACACCGGGGAGCTGTTTTTT CSSSFGQGPYTGELFF 16 TRBD1 TRBV7-9 - TRBJ2-2
TGTGCCAGCATCGGACTAGCGGGGGGGCCGGCGTGGGAGCAGTACTTC CASIGLAGGPAWEQYF 16 TRBD2 TRBV2 - TRBJ2-7
TGTGCCAGCATTAACAGGCTAACTAGCACAGATACGCAGTATTTT CASINRLTSTDTQYF 15 - TRBV2 few TRBJ2-3
TGTGCCAGCAGTTACCCGACTAGCGGGCAAGAGACCCAGTACTTC CASSYPTSGQETQYF 15 TRBD2 TRBV6-6 - TRBJ2-5